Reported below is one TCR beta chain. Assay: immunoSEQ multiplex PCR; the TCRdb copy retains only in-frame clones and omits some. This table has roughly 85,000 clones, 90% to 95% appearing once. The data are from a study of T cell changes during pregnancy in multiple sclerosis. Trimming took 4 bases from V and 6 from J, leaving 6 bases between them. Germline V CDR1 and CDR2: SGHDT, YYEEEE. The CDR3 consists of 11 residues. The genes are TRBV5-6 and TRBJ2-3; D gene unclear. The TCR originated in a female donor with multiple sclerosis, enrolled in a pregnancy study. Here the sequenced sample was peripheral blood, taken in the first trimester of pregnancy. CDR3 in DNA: TGTGCCAGCAGCCGTATTGATACGCAGTATTTT. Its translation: CASSRIDTQYF.